This TCR beta chain was documented in a study of blood T cell repertoires in COVID-19. Whole-study context: Samples taken during acute and convalescent COVID-19 were collected in the United States, Italy and Spain. T cells, B-cell-depleted T cells, or PBMCs provided the cDNA or gDNA that served as material.

The authors' processing: Reference gene primer amplification yielded estimated nucleated cell counts. Sequencing used immunoSEQ multiplex PCR; TCRdb keeps in-frame clones, though not all of them. That table gives V, J and clone size, and the DNA gave D and trimming. This table holds under 200,000 clones, around 74% found once. The germline CDR1 and CDR2 sequences are SNHLY and FYNNEI. This CDR3 contains 13 residues. V was clipped by 10 bases and J by 5 bases, with 14 bases between them. This chain uses TRBV2 with TRBJ2-2; D remains unclear. The clonotype comes from a man in his 70s with acute or convalescent COVID-19. Sequencing was performed on peripheral blood. The CDR3, as DNA: TGTGCCACCTCAATCCACAGTACCGGGGAGCTGTTTTTT. Translating gives CATSIHSTGELFF.